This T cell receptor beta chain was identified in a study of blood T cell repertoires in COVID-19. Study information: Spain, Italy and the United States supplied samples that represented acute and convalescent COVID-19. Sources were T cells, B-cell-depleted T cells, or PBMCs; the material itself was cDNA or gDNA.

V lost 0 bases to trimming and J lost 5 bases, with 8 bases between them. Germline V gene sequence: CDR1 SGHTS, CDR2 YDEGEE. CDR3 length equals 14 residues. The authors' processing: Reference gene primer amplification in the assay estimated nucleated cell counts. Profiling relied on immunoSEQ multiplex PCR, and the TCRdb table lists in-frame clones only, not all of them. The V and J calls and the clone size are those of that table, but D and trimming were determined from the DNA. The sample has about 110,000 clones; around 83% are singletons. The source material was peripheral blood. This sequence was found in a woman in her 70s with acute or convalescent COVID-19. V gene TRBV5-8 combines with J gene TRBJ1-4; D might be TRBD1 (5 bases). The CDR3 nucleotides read TGTGCCAGCAGCTTGGGACAGCAAAATGAAAAACTGTTTTTT. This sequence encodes CASSLGQQNEKLFF.